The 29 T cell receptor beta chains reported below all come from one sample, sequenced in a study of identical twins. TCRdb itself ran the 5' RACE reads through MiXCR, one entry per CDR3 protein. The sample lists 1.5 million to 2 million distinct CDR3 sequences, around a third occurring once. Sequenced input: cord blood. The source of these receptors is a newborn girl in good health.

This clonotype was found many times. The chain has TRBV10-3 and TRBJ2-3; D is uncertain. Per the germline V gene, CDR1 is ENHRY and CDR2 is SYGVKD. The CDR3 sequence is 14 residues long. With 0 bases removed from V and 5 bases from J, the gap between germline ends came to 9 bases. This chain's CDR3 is CAISESMVIDTQYF. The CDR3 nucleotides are TGTGCCATCAGTGAGTCGATGGTAATAGATACGCAGTATTTT.

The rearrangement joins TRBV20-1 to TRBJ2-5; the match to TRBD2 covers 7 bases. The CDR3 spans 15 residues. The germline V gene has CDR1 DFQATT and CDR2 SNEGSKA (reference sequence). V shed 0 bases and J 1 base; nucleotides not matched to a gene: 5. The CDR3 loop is CSARDAAGAQETQYF. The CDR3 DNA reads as TGCAGTGCTAGAGATGCGGCGGGAGCCCAAGAGACCCAGTACTTC.

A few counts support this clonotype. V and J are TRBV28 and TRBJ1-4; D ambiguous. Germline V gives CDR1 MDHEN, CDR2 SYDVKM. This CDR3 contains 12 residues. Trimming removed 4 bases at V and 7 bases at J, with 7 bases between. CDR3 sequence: CASSSLAEKLFF. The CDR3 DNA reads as TGTGCCAGCAGTTCCCTCGCTGAAAAACTGTTTTTT.

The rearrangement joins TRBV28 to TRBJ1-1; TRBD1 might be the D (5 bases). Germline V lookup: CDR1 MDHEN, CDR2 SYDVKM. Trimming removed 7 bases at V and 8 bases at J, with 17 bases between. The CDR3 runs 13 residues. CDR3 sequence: CASTYLDRPEAFF. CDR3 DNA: TGTGCCAGCACCTACCTCGACAGACCCGAAGCTTTCTTT.

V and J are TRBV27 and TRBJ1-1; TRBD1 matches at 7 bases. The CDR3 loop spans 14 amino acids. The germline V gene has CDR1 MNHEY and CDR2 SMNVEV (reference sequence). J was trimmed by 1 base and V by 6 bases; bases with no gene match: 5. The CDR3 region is CASRKGQTNTEAFF. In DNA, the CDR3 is TGTGCCAGCAGAAAGGGACAGACGAACACTGAAGCTTTCTTT.

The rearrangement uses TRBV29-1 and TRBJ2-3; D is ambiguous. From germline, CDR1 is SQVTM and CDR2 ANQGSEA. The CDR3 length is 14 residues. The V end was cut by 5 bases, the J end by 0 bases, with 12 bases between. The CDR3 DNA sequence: TGCAGCGTTACCGGCCCCTCCAGCACAGATACGCAGTATTTT. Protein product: CSVTGPSSTDTQYF.

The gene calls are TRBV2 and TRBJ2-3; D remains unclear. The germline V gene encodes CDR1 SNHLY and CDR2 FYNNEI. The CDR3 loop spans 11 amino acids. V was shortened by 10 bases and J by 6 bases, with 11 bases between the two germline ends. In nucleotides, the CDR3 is TGTGCCACTAGAAGGGATGATACGCAGTATTTT. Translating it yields CATRRDDTQYF.

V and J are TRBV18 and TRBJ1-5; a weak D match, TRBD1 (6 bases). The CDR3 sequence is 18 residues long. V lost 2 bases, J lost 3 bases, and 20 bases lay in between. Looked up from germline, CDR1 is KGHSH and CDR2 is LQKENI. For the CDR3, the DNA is TGTGCCAGCTCACCAGTCGGTCAACAGGGAAGTTCCAATCAGCCCCAGCATTTT. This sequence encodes CASSPVGQQGSSNQPQHF.

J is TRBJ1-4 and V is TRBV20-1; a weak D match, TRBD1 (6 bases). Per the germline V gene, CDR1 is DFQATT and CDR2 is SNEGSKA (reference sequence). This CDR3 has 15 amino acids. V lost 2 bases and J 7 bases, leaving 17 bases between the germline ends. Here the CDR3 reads CSARQRDKWAEKLFF. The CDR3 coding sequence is TGCAGTGCTAGACAACGGGACAAATGGGCTGAAAAACTGTTTTTT.

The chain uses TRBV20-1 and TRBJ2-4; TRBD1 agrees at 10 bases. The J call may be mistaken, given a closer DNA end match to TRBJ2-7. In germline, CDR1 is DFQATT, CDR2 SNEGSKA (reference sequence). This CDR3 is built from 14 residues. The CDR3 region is CSARAGDRGGEQYF. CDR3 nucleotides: TGCAGTGCTAGGGCCGGGGACAGGGGTGGCGAGCAGTACTTC.

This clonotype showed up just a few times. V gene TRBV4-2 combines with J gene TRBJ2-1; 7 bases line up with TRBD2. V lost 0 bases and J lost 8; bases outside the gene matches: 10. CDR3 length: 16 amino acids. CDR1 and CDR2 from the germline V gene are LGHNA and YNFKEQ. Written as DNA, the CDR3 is TGTGCCAGCAGCCAAGATCCCAGCGGGGCTTTCGATGAGCAGTTCTTC. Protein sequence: CASSQDPSGAFDEQFF.

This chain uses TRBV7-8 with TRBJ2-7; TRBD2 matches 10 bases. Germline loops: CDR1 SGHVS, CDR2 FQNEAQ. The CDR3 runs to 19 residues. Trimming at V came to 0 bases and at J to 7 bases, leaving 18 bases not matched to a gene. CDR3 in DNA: TGTGCCAGCAGCTTAGCGAGGCTAGCGGGAGTGGTCGGCTACAATGAGCAGTACTTC. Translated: CASSLARLAGVVGYNEQYF.

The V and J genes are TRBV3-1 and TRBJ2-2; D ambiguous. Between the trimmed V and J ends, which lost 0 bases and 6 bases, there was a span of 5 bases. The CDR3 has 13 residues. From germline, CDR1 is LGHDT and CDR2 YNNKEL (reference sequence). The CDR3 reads CASSQDVPGELFF. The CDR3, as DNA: TGTGCCAGCAGCCAAGATGTCCCCGGGGAGCTGTTTTTT.

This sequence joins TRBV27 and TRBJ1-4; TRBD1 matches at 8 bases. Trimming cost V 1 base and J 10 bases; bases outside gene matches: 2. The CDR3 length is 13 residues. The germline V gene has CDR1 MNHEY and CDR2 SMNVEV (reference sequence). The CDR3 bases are TGTGCCAGCAGTTTATGGGGGACAGGAAAACTGTTTTTT. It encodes CASSLWGTGKLFF.

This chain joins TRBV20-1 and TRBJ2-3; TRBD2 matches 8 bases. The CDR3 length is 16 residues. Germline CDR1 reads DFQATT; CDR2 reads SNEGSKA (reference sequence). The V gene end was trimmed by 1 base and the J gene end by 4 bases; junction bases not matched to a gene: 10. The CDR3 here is CSARGSGAGGPDTQYF. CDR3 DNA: TGCAGTGCTAGAGGGAGCGGCGCGGGGGGCCCAGATACGCAGTATTTT.

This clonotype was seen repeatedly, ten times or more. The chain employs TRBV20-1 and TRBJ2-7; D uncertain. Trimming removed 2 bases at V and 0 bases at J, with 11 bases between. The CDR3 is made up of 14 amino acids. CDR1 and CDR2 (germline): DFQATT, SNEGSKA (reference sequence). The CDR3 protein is CSARPGSYSYEQYF. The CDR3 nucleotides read TGCAGTGCTAGACCTGGTAGTTACTCCTACGAGCAGTACTTC.

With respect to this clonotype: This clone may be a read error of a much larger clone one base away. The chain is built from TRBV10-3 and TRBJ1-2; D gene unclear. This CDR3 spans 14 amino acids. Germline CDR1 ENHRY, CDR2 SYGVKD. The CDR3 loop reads CAVSESGGFYGYTF. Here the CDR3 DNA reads TGTGCCGTCAGTGAGTCGGGAGGGTTCTATGGCTACACCTTC.

In DNA, the CDR3 is TGTGCCATCCGGGTCGTTAGCACAGATACGCAGTATTTT. Translation gives CAIRVVSTDTQYF. The genes are TRBV10-3 and TRBJ2-3; D gene unclear. V was shortened by 8 bases and J by 0 bases, with 9 bases between the two germline ends. CDR1 and CDR2 (germline): ENHRY, SYGVKD. This CDR3 spans 13 amino acids.

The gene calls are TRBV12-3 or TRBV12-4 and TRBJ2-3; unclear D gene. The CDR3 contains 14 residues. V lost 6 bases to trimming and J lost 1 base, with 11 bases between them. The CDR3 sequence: CASRRFTGTDTQYF. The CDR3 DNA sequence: TGTGCCAGCAGGCGTTTTACCGGCACAGATACGCAGTATTTT.

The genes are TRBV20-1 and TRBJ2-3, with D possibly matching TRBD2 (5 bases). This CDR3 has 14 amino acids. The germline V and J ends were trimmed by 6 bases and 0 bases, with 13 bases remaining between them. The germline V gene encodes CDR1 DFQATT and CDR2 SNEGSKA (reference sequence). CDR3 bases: TGCAGTGCCCTTAGCGCCTCTAGCACAGATACGCAGTATTTT. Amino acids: CSALSASSTDTQYF.

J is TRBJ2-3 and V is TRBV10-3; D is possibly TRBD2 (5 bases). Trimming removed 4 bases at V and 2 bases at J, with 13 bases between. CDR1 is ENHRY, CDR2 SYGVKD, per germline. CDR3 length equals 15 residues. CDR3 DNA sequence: TGTGCCATCAGTGGTGGACGAGGACTCACAGATACGCAGTATTTT. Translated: CAISGGRGLTDTQYF.

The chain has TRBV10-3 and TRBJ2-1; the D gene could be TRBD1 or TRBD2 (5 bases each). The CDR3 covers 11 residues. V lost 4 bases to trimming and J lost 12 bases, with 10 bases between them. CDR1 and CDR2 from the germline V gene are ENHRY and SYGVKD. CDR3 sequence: CAISVRDGQFF. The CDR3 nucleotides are TGTGCCATCAGTGTGAGGGACGGGCAGTTCTTC.

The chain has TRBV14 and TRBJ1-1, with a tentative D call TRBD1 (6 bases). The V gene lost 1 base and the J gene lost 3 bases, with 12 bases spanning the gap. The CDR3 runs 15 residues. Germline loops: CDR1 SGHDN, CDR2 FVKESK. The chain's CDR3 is CASSQAGGGYTEAFF. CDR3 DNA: TGTGCCAGCAGCCAAGCCGGGGGCGGGTACACTGAAGCTTTCTTT.

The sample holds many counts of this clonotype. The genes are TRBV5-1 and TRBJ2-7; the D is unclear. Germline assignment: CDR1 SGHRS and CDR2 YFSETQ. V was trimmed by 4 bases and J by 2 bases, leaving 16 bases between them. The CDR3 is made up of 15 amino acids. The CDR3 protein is CASSDTIGWTYEQYF. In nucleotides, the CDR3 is TGCGCCAGCAGCGACACCATAGGGTGGACCTACGAGCAGTACTTC.

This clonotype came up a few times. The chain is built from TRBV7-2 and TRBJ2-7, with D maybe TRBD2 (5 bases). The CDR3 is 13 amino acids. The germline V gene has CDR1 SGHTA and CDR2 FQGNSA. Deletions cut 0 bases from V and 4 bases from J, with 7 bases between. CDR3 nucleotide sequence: TGTGCCAGCAGCTTAGCCTGGAGGTACGAGCAGTACTTC. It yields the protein CASSLAWRYEQYF. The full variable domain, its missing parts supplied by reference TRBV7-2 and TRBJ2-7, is GAGVSQSPSNKVTEKGKDVELRCDPISGHTALYWYRQSLGQGLEFLIYFQGNSAPDKSGLPSDRFSAERTGGSVSTLTIQRTQQEDSAVYLCASSLAWRYEQYFGPGTRLTVT.

CDR3 protein: CAGHRDSGANVLTF. CDR3 DNA: TGTGCCGGACACAGGGATTCTGGGGCCAACGTCCTGACTTTC. The gene calls are TRBV6-1 and TRBJ2-6, with D tentatively TRBD1 (6 bases). This CDR3 has 14 residues. Germline loops: CDR1 MNHNS, CDR2 SASEGT. Trimming pared 11 bases from V and 1 base from J, leaving 12 bases between.

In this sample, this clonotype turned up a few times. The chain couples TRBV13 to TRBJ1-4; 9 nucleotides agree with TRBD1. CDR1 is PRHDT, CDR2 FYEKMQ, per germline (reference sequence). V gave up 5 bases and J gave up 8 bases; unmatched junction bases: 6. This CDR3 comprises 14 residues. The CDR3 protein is CASSPGTGLEKLFF. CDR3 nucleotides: TGTGCCAGCAGCCCTGGGACAGGGCTGGAAAAACTGTTTTTT.

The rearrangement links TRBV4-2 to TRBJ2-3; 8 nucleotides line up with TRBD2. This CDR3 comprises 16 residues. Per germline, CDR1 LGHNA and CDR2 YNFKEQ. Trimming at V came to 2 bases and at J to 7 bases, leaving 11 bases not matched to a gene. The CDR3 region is CASSQWSGGRGNTQYF. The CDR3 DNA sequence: TGTGCCAGCAGCCAATGGAGCGGGGGCCGGGGAAATACGCAGTATTTT.

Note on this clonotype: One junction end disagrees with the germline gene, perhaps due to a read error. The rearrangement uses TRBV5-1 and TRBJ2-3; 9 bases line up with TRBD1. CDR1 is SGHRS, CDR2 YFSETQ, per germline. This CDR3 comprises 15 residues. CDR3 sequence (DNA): TGCGCCAGCAGCTCCCGGGACAGGGACACAGATGCGCAGTATTTT. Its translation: CASSSRDRDTDAQYF.